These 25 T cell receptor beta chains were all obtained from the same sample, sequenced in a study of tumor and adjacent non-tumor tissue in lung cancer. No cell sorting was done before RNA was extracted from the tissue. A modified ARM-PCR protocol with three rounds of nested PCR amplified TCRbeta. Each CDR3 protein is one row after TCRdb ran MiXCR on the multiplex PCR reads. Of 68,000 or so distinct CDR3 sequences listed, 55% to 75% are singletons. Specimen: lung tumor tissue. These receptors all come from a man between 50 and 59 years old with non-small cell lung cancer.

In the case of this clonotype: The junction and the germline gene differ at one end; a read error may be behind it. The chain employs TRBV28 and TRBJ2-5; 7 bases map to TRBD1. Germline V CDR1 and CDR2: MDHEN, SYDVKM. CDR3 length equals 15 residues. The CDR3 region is CANSDNTGVQETQYF. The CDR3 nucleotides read TGTGCCAACAGTGACAACACAGGGGTCCAAGAGACCCAGTACTTC.

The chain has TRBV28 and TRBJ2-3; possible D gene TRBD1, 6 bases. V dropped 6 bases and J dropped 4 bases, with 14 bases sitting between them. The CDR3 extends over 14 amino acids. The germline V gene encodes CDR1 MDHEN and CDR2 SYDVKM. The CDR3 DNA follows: TGTGCCAGCAGCTTCCTACAGGGCGCAGATACGCAGTATTTT. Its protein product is CASSFLQGADTQYF.

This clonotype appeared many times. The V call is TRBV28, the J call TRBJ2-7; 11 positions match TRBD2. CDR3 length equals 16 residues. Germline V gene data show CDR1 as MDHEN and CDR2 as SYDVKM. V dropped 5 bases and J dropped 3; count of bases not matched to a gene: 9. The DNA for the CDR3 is TGTGCCAGCAGTGCCCCCGGGACTAGCGGACTCTACGAGCAGTACTTC. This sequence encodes CASSAPGTSGLYEQYF.

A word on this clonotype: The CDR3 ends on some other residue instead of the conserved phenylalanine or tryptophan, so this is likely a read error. The CDR3, as DNA: TGCAGCGTTGCTCGACCGAGCTCCTACAATGAGCAGTTCTCC. Translating it yields CSVARPSSYNEQFS. V is TRBV29-1 and J is TRBJ2-1; D is undetermined. V lost 4 bases and J lost 0, with 10 bases in between. This CDR3 is built from 14 residues. The germline V gene has CDR1 SQVTM and CDR2 ANQGSEA.

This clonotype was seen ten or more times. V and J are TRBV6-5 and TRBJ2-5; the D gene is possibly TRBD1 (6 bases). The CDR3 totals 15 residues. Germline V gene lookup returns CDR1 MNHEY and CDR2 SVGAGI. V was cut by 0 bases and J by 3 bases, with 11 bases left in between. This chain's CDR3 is CASSYSYRAEETQYF. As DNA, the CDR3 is TGTGCCAGCAGTTACTCGTACAGGGCCGAAGAGACCCAGTACTTC.

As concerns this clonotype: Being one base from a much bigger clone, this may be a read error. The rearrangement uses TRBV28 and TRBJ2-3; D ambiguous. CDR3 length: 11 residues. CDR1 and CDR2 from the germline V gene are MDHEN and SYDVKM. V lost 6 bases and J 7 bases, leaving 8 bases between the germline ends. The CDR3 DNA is TGTGCCAGCAGCCTAACATATACGCAGTATTTT. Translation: CASSLTYTQYF.

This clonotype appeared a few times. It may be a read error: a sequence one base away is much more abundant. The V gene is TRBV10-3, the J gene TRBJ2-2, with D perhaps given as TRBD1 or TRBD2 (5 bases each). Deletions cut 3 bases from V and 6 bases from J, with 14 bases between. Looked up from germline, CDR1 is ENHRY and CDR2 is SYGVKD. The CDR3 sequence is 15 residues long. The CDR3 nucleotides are TGTGCCATCAGTGATGACGGGGCGGACGCCGGGGAGCTGTTTTTT. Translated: CAISDDGADAGELFF.

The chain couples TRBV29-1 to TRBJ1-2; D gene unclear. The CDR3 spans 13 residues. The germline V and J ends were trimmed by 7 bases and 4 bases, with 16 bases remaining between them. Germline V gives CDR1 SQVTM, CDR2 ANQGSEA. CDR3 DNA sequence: TGCAGCGAGCATCGCCAACTCATCTATGGCTACACCTTC. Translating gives CSEHRQLIYGYTF.

CDR3 coding DNA: TGCGCCAGCACCGGACACCTTAATGAAAAACTGTTTTTT. Protein product: CASTGHLNEKLFF. This chain joins TRBV10-2 and TRBJ1-4; a possible D gene is TRBD1 (5 bases). This CDR3 contains 13 residues. In germline, CDR1 is WSHSY, CDR2 SAAADI. With 7 bases removed from V and 4 bases from J, the gap between germline ends came to 10 bases.

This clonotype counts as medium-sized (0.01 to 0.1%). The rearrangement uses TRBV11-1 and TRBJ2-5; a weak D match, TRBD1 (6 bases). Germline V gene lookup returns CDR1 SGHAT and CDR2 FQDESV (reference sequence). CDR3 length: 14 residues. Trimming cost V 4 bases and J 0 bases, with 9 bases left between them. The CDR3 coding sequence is TGTGCCAGCAGCTCGACAGGAAACCAAGAGACCCAGTACTTC. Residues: CASSSTGNQETQYF.

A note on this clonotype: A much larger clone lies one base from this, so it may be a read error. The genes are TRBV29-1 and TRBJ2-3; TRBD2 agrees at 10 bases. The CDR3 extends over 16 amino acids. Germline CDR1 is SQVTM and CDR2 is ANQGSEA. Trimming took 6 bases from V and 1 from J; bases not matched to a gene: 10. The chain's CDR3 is CSVGTSDFFGTDTQYF. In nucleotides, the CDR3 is TGCAGCGTCGGGACTAGCGATTTCTTCGGCACAGATACGCAGTATTTT.

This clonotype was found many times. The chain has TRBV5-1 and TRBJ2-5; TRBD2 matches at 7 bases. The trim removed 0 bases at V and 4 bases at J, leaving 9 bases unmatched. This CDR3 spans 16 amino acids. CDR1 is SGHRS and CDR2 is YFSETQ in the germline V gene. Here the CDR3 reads CASSLGPSGPLETQYF. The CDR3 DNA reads TGCGCCAGCAGCTTGGGCCCTAGCGGTCCTCTAGAGACCCAGTACTTC.

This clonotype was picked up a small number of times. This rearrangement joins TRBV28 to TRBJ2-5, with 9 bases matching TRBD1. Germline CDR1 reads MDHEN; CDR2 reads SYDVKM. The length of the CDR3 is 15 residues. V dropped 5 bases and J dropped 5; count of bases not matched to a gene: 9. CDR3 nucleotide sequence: TGTGCCAGCAGTATACCTGGGACAGGGCTCGAGACCCAGTACTTC. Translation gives CASSIPGTGLETQYF.

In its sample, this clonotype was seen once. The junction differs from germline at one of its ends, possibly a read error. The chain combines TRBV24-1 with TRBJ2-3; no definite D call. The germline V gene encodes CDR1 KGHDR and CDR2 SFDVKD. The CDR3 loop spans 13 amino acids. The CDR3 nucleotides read TGTGCCTCCAGTGATTTGCCCGCAGATACACAGTATTTT. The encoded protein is CASSDLPADTQYF.

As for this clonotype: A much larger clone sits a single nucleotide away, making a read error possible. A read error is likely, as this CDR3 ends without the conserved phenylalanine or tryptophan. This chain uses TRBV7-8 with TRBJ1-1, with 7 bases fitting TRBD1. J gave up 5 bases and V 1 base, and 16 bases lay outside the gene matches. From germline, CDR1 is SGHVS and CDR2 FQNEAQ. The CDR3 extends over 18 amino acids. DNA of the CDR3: TGTGCCAGCAGCTTAGGATTAACAGGGGATTTTCGGAGAACTGAAGCTTTCTCT. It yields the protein CASSLGLTGDFRRTEAFS.

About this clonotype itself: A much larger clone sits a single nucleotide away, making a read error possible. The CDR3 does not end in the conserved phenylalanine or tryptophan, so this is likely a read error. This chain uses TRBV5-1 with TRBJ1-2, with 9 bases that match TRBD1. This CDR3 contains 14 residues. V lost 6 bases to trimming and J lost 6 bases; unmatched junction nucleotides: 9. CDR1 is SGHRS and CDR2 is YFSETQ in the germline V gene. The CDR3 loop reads CASNPGQGLDGYTY. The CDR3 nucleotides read TGCGCCAGCAACCCGGGACAGGGTCTGGATGGCTACACCTAC.

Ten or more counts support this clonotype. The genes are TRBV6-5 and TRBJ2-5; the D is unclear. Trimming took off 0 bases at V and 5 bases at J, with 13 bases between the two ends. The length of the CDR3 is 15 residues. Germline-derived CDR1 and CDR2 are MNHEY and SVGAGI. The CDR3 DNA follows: TGTGCCAGCAGTTACTCGATTCATCCCGGGGAGACCCAGTACTTC. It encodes CASSYSIHPGETQYF.

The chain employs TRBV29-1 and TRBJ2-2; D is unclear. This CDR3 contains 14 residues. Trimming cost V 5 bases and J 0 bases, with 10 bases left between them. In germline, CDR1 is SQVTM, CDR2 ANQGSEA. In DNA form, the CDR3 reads TGCAGCGTTACCAGCTCCACGAACACCGGGGAGCTGTTTTTT. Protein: CSVTSSTNTGELFF.

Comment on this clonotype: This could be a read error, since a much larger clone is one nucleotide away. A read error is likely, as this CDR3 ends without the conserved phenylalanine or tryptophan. The CDR3: CASSLVWGQEQFS. CDR3 bases: TGTGCCAGCAGCTTGGTATGGGGCCAGGAGCAGTTCTCC. V usage is TRBV11-3 and J usage is TRBJ2-1; possibly TRBD1 for D (5 bases). Trimming stripped 3 bases from V and 10 bases from J, with 13 bases between. Germline V lookup: CDR1 SGHNT, CDR2 YENEEA. This CDR3 is 13 amino acids long.

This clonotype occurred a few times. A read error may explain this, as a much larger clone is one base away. The CDR3 DNA sequence: TGCAATGCGTACGACAATGAGCAGTTCTTC. Its protein is CNAYDNEQFF. The chain has TRBV20-1 and TRBJ2-1; D call uncertain. CDR3 length equals 10 residues. Per the germline V gene, CDR1 is DFQATT and CDR2 is SNEGSKA (reference sequence).

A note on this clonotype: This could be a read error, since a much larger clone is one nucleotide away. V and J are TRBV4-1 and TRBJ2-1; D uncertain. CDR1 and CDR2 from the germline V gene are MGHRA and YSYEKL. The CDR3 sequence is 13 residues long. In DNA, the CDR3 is TGCGCCAGCAGCCAAGGAACCTTCAATGAGCAGTCCTTC. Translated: CASSQGTFNEQSF.

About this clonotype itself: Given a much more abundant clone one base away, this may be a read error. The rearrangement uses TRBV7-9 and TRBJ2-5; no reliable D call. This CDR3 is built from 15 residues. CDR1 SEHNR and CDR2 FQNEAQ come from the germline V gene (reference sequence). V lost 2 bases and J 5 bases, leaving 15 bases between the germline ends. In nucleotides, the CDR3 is TGTGCCAGCAGCTTAAGTGGCCAGGCATTCGAGACCCAGTACTTC. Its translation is CASSLSGQAFETQYF. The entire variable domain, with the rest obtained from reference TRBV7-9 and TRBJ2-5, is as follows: DTGVSQNPRHKITKRGQNVTFRCDPISEHNRLYWYRQTLGQGPEFLTYFQNEAQLEKSRLLSDRFSAERPKGSFSTLEIQRTEQGDSAMYLCASSLSGQAFETQYFGPGTRLLVL.

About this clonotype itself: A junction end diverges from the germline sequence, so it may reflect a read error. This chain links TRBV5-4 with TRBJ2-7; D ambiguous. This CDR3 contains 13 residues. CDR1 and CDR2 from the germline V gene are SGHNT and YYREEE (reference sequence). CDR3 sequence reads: CAGSLRISYEQYF. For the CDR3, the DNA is TGTGCCGGCAGCTTGCGCATTTCCTACGAGCAGTACTTC.

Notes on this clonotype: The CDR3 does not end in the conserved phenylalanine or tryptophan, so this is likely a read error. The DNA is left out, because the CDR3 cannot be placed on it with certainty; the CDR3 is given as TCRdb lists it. The CDR3 sequence: CASSFGQGGREKVFL. V and J are TRBV12-3 or TRBV12-4 and TRBJ1-4; the DNA was not used to check the table's D call, TRBD1. The CDR3 region is 15 residues in length, termini included.

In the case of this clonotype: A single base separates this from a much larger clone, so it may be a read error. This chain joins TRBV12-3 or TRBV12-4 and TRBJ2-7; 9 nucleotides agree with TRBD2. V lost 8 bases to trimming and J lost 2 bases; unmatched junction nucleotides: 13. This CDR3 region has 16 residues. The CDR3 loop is CASANTGTSPAYEQYF. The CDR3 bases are TGTGCCAGCGCTAATACCGGGACTAGCCCAGCCTACGAGCAGTACTTC.